The present T cell receptor beta chain was sequenced within a study of blood T cell repertoires in COVID-19. Overall study context: Sites across the United States, Italy and Spain contributed samples from acute and convalescent COVID-19. PBMCs, B-cell-depleted T cells, or T cells provided the cDNA or gDNA that made up the material.

The CDR3 consists of 14 residues. How the authors handled the data: By means of reference gene primer amplification, nucleated cell counts were estimated. Data came from immunoSEQ multiplex PCR; TCRdb stores just in-frame clones and leaves some out. That table gives V, J and clone size, and the DNA gave D and trimming. The profile shows more than 300,000 clones, 88% of them singletons. Followed longitudinally, the Seattle patients had been enrolled during active infection. The TCR comes from a woman in her 70s with COVID-19, enrolled during active disease. V is TRBV21-1 and J is TRBJ2-7; the DNA was not used to check the table's D call, TRBD1. TRBV21-1 is noted as a pseudogene. The sample consisted of peripheral blood. CDR3 loop: CASPRDRGSYEQYF. The CDR3 coding sequence is TGTGCCAGCCCGCGGGACAGGGGATCCTACGAGCAGTACTTC.